These T cell receptor beta chains were read from a single sample in a study of memory CD4+ T cells and cytomegalovirus serostatus. The protocol was immunoSEQ multiplex PCR, while the TCRdb copy is restricted to in-frame clones and leaves out a portion. The sample has 35,000 to 45,000 clones, 70% to 80% seen once. Material: memory CD4+ T cells from blood. All receptors derive from an adult in good health and CMV-seropositive. Each CDR3 is given with its conserved first and last residue. The D gene is left open where the match is weak. Clone size is given for some rows only: seen once, a few or many times, or a class if the clone is expanded.

J gene	clone size	D gene	V gene	CDR3 DNA	CDR3 protein
TRBJ2-6	-	-	TRBV7-2	TGTGCCAGCAGCACTAGGGGGGACTACTCTGGGGCCAACGTCCTGACTTTC	CASSTRGDYSGANVLTF
TRBJ1-2	-	-	TRBV5-4	TGTGCCAGCAGCTTGTTTTCTCGAACAGGGACCTATGGCTACACCTTC	CASSLFSRTGTYGYTF
TRBJ2-7	-	TRBD1	TRBV5-4	TGTGCCAGCAGGCGCACCGGGACAGCTCCCTACGAGCAGTACTTC	CASRRTGTAPYEQYF
TRBJ1-2	-	-	TRBV6-5	TGTGCCAGCAGTTGCGGGGAGGATTGCGGCTACACCTTC	CASSCGEDCGYTF
TRBJ2-7	-	TRBD1	TRBV5-4	TGTGCCAGCAGCTTGGGGTACAGGGGGGACTACGAGCAGTACTTC	CASSLGYRGDYEQYF
TRBJ1-1	-	-	TRBV2	TGTGCCAGCAGTGAAGGCAAAAGGGGGACTGAAGCTTTCTTT	CASSEGKRGTEAFF
TRBJ1-5	few	-	TRBV6-1	TGTGCCAGCAGTGAATCCTATAGTGGGGACTCCGATATGTCCCAGCATTTT	CASSESYSGDSDMSQHF
TRBJ1-6	-	TRBD1	TRBV5-8	TGTGCCAGCAGTTTCCGGAGACAGGGGGGGTCACCCCTCCACTTT	CASSFRRQGGSPLHF
TRBJ1-2	-	TRBD1	TRBV6-1	TGTGCCAGCAGTGAGATGACAGGGGAGTTTGGCTACACCTTC	CASSEMTGEFGYTF
TRBJ2-5	-	-	TRBV9	TGTGCCAGCAGCGTAGGAGGCCATCAAGAGACCCAGTACTTC	CASSVGGHQETQYF
TRBJ2-1	once	-	TRBV15	TGTGCCACCAGCTTGGGAAGGGGGACCCACAATGAGCAGTTCTTC	CATSLGRGTHNEQFF
TRBJ2-3	-	-	TRBV2	TGTGCCAGCAACCGACAGTTTACAGATACGCAGTATTTT	CASNRQFTDTQYF
TRBJ1-5	-	TRBD1	TRBV6-6	TGTGCCAGCAGTTACTCGCAGGGGGCGGGCAATCAGCCCCAGCATTTT	CASSYSQGAGNQPQHF
TRBJ2-7	-	TRBD2	TRBV28	TGTGCCAGCAGTGTATTACTAGCGGGAGGACCCCCGAGCTCCTACGAGCAGTACTTC	CASSVLLAGGPPSSYEQYF
TRBJ2-2	-	TRBD2	TRBV5-4	TGTGCCAGCAGCTTGCTCCTAGCGGGAGGAACCGGGGAGCTGTTTTTT	CASSLLLAGGTGELFF
TRBJ2-5	-	TRBD1	TRBV30	TGTGCCTGGAGTGTACGTGACGGGGACAGGGTGAAGGAGACCCAGTACTTC	CAWSVRDGDRVKETQYF
TRBJ1-1	-	-	TRBV7-2	TGTGCCAGCAGCCCAATAAGAATGAACACTGAAGCTTTCTTT	CASSPIRMNTEAFF
TRBJ2-1	once	TRBD2	TRBV19	TGTGCCAGTAGCCGGACTAGCGGGGTTTACAATGAGCAGTTCTTC	CASSRTSGVYNEQFF
TRBJ1-6	few	-	TRBV7-8	TGTGCCAGCAGCTTAGGGCTCGATGGGGCACCCCTCCACTTT	CASSLGLDGAPLHF
TRBJ2-1	-	TRBD2	TRBV7-9	TGTGCCAGCAGCTTAAGTCTAGCGGGGGCGCACAATGAGCAGTTCTTC	CASSLSLAGAHNEQFF
TRBJ1-1	-	-	TRBV4-1	TGCGCCAGCAGCCAAGTCGGGAAAGACACTGAAGCTTTCTTT	CASSQVGKDTEAFF
TRBJ1-2	-	-	TRBV4-1	TGCGCCAGCAGCCAGCACGGGATCTATGGCTACACCTTC	CASSQHGIYGYTF
TRBJ1-1	few	-	TRBV25-1	TGTGCCAGCAGTGAATACAGGGGACAGAACACTGAAGCTTTCTTT	CASSEYRGQNTEAFF